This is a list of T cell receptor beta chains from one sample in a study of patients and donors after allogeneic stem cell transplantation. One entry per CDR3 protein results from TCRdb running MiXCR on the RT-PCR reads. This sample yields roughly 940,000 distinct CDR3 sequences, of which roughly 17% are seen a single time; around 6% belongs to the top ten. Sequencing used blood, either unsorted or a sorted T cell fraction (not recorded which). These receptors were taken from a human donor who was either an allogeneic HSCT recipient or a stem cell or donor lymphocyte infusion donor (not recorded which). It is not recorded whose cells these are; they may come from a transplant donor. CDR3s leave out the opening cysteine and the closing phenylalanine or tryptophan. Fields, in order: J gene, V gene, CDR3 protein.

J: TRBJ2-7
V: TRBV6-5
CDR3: ASSYRLAGHYEQY

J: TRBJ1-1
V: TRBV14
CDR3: ASSQDTAKAF

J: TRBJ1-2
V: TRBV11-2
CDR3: ASSLSSGGQAGSYGYT

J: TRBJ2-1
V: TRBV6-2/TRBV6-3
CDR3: ASSQGTSKQRSHDNEQF

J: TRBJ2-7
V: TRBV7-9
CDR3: ASSFGGLAGNSYEQY

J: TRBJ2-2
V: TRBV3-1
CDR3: ASSPPGPLKLF

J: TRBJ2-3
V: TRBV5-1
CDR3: ASSQVTSGLGDTQY

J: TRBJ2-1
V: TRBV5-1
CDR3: ASSFLADYNEQF

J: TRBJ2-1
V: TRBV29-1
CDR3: SVGQELYNEQF

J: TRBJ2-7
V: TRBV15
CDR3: ATSIGSHSYEQY

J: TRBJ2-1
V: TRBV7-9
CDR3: ASSLVAGHNEQF

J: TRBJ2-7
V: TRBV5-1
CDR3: ASYQGRTPYEQY

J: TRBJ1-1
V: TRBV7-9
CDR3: AGTGRTEAF

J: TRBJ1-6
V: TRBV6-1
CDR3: ASSVQGVGNSPLH

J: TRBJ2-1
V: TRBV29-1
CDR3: SDEASGSYNEQF

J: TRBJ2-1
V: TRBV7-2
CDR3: ASSLASQGGNEQF

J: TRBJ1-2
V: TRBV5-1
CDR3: ASIDRSHNYGYT

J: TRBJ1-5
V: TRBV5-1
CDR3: ASSLGDRGPQPQH

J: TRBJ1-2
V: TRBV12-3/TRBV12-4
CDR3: ASSSDRPYGYT

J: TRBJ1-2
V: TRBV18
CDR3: ASSPGTDLNYGYT

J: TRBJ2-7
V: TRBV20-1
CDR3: SALELYEQY

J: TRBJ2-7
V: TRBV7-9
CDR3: ASSLVPTPAYEQY

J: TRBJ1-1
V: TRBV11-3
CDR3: ASSDSQRNTEAF

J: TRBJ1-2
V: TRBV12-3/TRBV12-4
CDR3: ASSRRQENGYT

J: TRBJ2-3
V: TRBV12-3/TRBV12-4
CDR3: ASIPQVRGVGTDTQY

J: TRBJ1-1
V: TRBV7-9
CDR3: ASSLQGAMNTEAF

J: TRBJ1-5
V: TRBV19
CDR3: ASSDSREYSNQPQH

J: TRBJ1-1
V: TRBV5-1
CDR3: ASGGLTGPNTEAF

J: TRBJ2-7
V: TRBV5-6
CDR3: ASSFNGLAVYELY

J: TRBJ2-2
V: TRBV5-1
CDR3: ASSPLNVWAGELF

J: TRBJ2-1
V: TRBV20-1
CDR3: SASTSARYNEQF

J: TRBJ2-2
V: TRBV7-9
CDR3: ASSLAAASGRAGELF

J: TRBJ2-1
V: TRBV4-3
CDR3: ASSLNRAVNEQF

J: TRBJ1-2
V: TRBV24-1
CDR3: ATSDSPEGDYGYT

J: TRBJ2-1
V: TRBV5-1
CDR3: ASSTYDRSSYNEQF

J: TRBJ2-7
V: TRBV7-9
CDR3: ASSAQQGPSYEQY

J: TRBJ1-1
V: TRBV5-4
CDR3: ASSFLPGEAF

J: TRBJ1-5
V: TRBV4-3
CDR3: ASSKGAGQPQH

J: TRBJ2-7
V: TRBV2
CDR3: ASRGLGVEQY

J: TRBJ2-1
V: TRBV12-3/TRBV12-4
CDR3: ASSFPTSGVYNEQF

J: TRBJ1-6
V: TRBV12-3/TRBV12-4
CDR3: ASSLTGTGNSPLH

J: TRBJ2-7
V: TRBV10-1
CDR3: ASINTGQGYEQY

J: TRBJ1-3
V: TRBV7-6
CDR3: ASSSRSTGNTIY

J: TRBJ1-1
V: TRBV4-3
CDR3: ASSRAANTEAF

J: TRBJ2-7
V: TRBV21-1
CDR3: ASTLGGRNRRFSYEQY

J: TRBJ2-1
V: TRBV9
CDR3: ASSVRSGSYNEQF

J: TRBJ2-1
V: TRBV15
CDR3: ATSRRQVPYDEQF

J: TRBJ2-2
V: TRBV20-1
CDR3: SARTRHSNTGELF

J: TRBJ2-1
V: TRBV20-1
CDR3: SAIGLYNEQF

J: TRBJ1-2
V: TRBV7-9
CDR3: ASSPVPGGNYGYT

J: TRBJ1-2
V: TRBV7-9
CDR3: ASSLVQTYYGYT

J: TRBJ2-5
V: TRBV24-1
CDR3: ATSDFKDRGPLWETQY

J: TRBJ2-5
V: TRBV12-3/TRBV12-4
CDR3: ASSYITFEDGDVEAQY

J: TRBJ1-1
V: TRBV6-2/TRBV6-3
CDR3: ASSYFARSTEAF

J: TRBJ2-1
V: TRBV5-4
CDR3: ASSLTGGDNEQF